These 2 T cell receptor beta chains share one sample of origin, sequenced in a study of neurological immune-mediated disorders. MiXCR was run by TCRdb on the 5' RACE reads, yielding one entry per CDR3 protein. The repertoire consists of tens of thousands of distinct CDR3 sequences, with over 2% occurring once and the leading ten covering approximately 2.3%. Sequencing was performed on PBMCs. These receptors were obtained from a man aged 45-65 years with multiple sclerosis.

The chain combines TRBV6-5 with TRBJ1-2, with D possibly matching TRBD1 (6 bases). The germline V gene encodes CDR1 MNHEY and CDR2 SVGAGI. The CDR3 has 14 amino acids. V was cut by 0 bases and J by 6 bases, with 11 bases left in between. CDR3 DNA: TGTGCCAGCAGTTACTCATCGGGGGCAGATGGCTACACCTTC. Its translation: CASSYSSGADGYTF.

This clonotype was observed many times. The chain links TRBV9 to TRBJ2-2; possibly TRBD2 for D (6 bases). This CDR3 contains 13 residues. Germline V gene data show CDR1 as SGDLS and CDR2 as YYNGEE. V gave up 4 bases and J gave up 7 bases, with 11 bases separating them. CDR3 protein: CASSMTSVGELFF. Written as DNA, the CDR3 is TGTGCCAGCAGCATGACTAGTGTCGGGGAGCTGTTTTTT.